Following are 19 T cell receptor beta chains from one sample sequenced in a study of shared clonotypes between healthy human individuals. Produced via immunoSEQ multiplex PCR; TCRdb's table is partial and in-frame only. Among about 670,000 clones listed, approximately 79% were seen once. Source material: memory CD4+ T cells sorted from blood. Subset here: CD45RA-negative fraction. These receptors originate from a woman in her twenties or thirties in good health.

This clone was seen more than once but under ten times. The CDR3 is CASSEGGAGPGEQYF. Here the CDR3 DNA reads TGTGCCAGCTCGGAGGGTGGGGCAGGACCTGGCGAGCAGTACTTC. V is TRBV18 and J is TRBJ2-7; a possible D gene is TRBD2 (6 bases). V was clipped by 6 bases and J by 6 bases, with 21 bases between them. The germline V gene has CDR1 KGHSH and CDR2 LQKENI. This CDR3 has 15 residues.

This chain links TRBV5-8 with TRBJ2-2; D may be TRBD2 (6 bases). This CDR3 has 14 amino acids. Germline-derived CDR1 and CDR2 are SGHTS and YDEGEE. V lost 4 bases and J lost 5, with 12 bases in between. CDR3 in amino acids: CASSQELATGELFF. The CDR3 region has the DNA TGTGCCAGCAGCCAAGAACTAGCTACCGGGGAGCTGTTTTTT.

Of note for this clone: Other DNA sequences of this sample code for an identical CDR3. The rearrangement links TRBV19 to TRBJ1-5, with TRBD1 as a possible D gene (5 bases). This CDR3 region has 14 residues. The V gene's germline CDR1 is LNHDA and CDR2 SQIVND (reference sequence). Between the trimmed V and J ends, which lost 1 base and 7 bases, there was a span of 11 bases. The CDR3 is CASSIGQGGQPQHF. In nucleotides, the CDR3 is TGTGCCAGTAGTATAGGGCAGGGAGGCCAGCCCCAGCATTTT. Using reference TRBV19 and TRBJ1-5 for the parts outside the CDR3, the full variable domain is DGGITQSPKYLFRKEGQNVTLSCEQNLNHDAMYWYRQDPGQGLRLIYYSQIVNDFQKGDIAEGYSVSREKKESFPLTVTSAQKNPTAFYLCASSIGQGGQPQHFGDGTRLSIL.

This chain links TRBV27 with TRBJ1-4; no definite D call. V gave up 2 bases and J gave up 5 bases, with 18 bases separating them. Germline assignment: CDR1 MNHEY and CDR2 SMNVEV (reference sequence). The CDR3 length is 17 residues. CDR3 DNA sequence: TGTGCCAGCAGTTTAGGATCTCAAAGTACCACAAATGAAAAACTGTTTTTT. Translation: CASSLGSQSTTNEKLFF.

This chain uses TRBV19 with TRBJ1-5; no definite D call. Per the germline V gene, CDR1 is LNHDA and CDR2 is SQIVND (reference sequence). CDR3 length: 15 amino acids. The V and J ends lost 5 bases and 4 bases respectively, with 15 bases between them. The CDR3 region is CASSGPGNYNQPQHF. The CDR3 coding sequence is TGTGCCAGTAGTGGCCCGGGGAATTATAATCAGCCCCAGCATTTT.

This chain uses TRBV11-2 with TRBJ2-7, with D hard to call. V lost 1 base and J 2 bases, leaving 12 bases between the germline ends. This CDR3 spans 15 amino acids. Germline assignment: CDR1 SGHAT and CDR2 FQNNGV. CDR3 residues: CASSLARQRTYEQYF. The CDR3 DNA reads TGTGCCAGCAGCTTAGCGAGGCAGCGTACCTACGAGCAGTACTTC.

The J gene is TRBJ2-3, the V gene TRBV14; tentatively, D is TRBD1 (6 bases). Germline V gene data show CDR1 as SGHDN and CDR2 as FVKESK. CDR3 length: 16 residues. Trimming stripped 1 base from V and 6 bases from J, with 17 bases between. The DNA for the CDR3 is TGTGCCAGCAGCCAAGGTTCCAGGGGAAGGGCCGATACGCAGTATTTT. The encoded protein is CASSQGSRGRADTQYF.

This clone was seen just once. The genes are TRBV18 and TRBJ2-2; D gene unclear. CDR1 is KGHSH and CDR2 is LQKENI in the germline V gene. This CDR3 comprises 18 residues. V was pared by 6 bases and J by 0 bases, with 20 bases between. CDR3 DNA: TGTGCCAGCTCCCCTTTAAGGCCCCAGAGCTCGAACACCGGGGAGCTGTTTTTT. It is translated as CASSPLRPQSSNTGELFF.

With regard to this clone: Within the sample, other DNA sequences also encode this same CDR3. The V and J genes are TRBV11-2 and TRBJ1-1; 10 positions match TRBD1. The V gene end was trimmed by 1 base and the J gene end by 4 bases; junction bases not matched to a gene: 3. The CDR3 runs 15 residues. Germline CDR1 SGHAT, CDR2 FQNNGV. CDR3 DNA sequence: TGTGCCAGCAGCTTAGGGACAGGGGGGAGCACTGAAGCTTTCTTT. It specifies CASSLGTGGSTEAFF.

The sample holds a few counts of this clone. At one of its ends the junction is not consistent with the germline gene, which may arise from a read error. The rearrangement uses TRBV28 and TRBJ1-1; D gene ambiguous. The CDR3 length is 16 residues. From germline, CDR1 is MDHEN and CDR2 SYDVKM. The CDR3 loop reads CASSPPYPAGNAEAFF. CDR3 sequence (DNA): TGTGCCAGCAGTCCCCCATACCCTGCTGGGAACGCTGAAGCTTTCTTT.

The chain carries TRBV4-2 and TRBJ2-2, with D perhaps matching TRBD1 (6 bases). V lost 0 bases and J lost 4, with 9 bases in between. CDR1 LGHNA and CDR2 YNFKEQ come from the germline V gene. The CDR3 runs to 15 residues. The CDR3 is CASSQDQQGTGELFF. CDR3 in DNA: TGTGCCAGCAGCCAAGACCAACAGGGCACCGGGGAGCTGTTTTTT.

This rearrangement joins TRBV10-1 to TRBJ2-1, with D possibly being TRBD2 (6 bases). Germline V gene lookup returns CDR1 WNHNN and CDR2 SYGVQD (reference sequence). The CDR3 contains 18 residues. V shed 4 bases and J shed 2 bases, with 21 bases lying between them. The DNA of the CDR3 is TGCGCCAGCAGTGGAATCCCACCGGAAGGCGGGACCTACAATGAGCAGTTCTTC. Translating gives CASSGIPPEGGTYNEQFF.

This chain uses TRBV27 with TRBJ1-3, with TRBD1 as a possible D gene (5 bases). This CDR3 spans 13 amino acids. Trimming pared 8 bases from V and 6 bases from J, leaving 14 bases between. Germline V gives CDR1 MNHEY, CDR2 SMNVEV (reference sequence). This CDR3 is CASQKWGQNTIYF. CDR3 in DNA: TGTGCCAGCCAAAAGTGGGGCCAAAACACCATATATTTT.

At least ten counts were recorded for this clone. This sequence joins TRBV5-1 and TRBJ1-2; 8 bases are a match to TRBD1. The germline gives CDR1 SGHRS, CDR2 YFSETQ. CDR3 size: 14 residues. Trimming removed 5 bases from V and 4 bases from J; junction bases left unmatched: 7. DNA for the CDR3: TGCGCCAGCAGACCCGGACAGGGCATCTATGGCTACACCTTC. Its translation is CASRPGQGIYGYTF.

V and J are TRBV6-6 and TRBJ2-2; TRBD2 aligns across 7 bases. CDR1 is MNHNY, CDR2 SVGAGI, per germline (reference sequence). With 7 bases clipped from V and 8 bases from J, the junction kept 10 bases outside the gene matches. The CDR3 has 14 amino acids. CDR3 DNA sequence: TGTGCCAGCACCTCGGGGGGATTAAAGGGGGAGCTGTTTTTT. Its translation: CASTSGGLKGELFF.

The rearrangement uses TRBV5-8 and TRBJ2-5; TRBD1 might be the D (7 bases). The CDR3 is 18 amino acids. Trimming took 4 bases from V and 3 from J, leaving 25 bases between them. Germline V lookup: CDR1 SGHTS, CDR2 YDEGEE. The CDR3 region has the DNA TGTGCCAGCAGCCCATACAGGGGAGGTGGGCGGACCGAAGAGACCCAGTACTTC. It codes for CASSPYRGGGRTEETQYF.

The chain links TRBV5-8 to TRBJ2-3, with a possible D match to TRBD2 (6 bases). Germline loops: CDR1 SGHTS, CDR2 YDEGEE. The CDR3 extends over 15 amino acids. V dropped 4 bases and J dropped 4 bases, with 16 bases sitting between them. CDR3 bases: TGTGCCAGCAGCCCGCGGAGGGTAATCCCAGATACGCAGTATTTT. Its translation: CASSPRRVIPDTQYF.

The chain is built from TRBV5-1 and TRBJ2-7; D is ambiguous. The V gene's germline CDR1 is SGHRS and CDR2 YFSETQ. The CDR3 has 14 residues. Trimming removed 2 bases at V and 2 bases at J, with 11 bases between. CDR3 protein: CASSFLTPTYEQYF. The DNA of the CDR3 is TGCGCCAGCAGCTTTTTGACCCCTACCTACGAGCAGTACTTC.

The V and J genes are TRBV6-6 and TRBJ1-5, with D possibly being TRBD1 (5 bases). The CDR3 contains 15 residues. CDR1 MNHNY and CDR2 SVGAGI come from the germline V gene (reference sequence). V was cut by 8 bases and J by 3 bases, with 17 bases left in between. The CDR3 DNA reads as TGTGCCAGCCGCGATTGGGGCGGCAACAATCAGCCCCAGCATTTT. Its protein product is CASRDWGGNNQPQHF.